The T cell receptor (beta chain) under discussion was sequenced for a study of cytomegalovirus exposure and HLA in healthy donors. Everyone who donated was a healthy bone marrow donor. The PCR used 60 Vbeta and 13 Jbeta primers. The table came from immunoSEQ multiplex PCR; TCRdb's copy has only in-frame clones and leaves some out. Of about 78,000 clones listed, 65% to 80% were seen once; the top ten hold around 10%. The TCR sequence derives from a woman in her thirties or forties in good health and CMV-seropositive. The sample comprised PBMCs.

CDR3: CAWSGTVGGRTPYSNQPQHF. The DNA for the CDR3 is TGTGCCTGGAGTGGGACCGTGGGGGGTAGGACCCCATATAGCAATCAGCCCCAGCATTTT. This chain uses TRBV30 with TRBJ1-5, with D possibly TRBD1 on 5 matching bases. The V gene's germline CDR1 is GTSNPN and CDR2 SVGIG (reference sequence). V was trimmed by 1 base and J by 0 bases, leaving 25 bases between them. The CDR3 has 20 residues.